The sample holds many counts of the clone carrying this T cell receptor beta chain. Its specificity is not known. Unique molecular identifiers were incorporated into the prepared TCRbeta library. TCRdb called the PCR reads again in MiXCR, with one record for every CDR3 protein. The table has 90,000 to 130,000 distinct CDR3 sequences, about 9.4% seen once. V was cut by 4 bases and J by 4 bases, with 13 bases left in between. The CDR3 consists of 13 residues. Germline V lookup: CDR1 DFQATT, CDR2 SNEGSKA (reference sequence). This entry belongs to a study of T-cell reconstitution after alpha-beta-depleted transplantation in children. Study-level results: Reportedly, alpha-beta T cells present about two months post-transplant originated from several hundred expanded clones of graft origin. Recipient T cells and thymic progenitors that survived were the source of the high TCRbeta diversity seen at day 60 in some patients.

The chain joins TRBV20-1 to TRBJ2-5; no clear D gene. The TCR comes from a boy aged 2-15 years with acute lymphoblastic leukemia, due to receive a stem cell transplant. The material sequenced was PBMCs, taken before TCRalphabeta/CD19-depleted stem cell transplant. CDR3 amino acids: CSATRIGGETQYF. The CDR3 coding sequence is TGCAGTGCTACCCGTATTGGTGGAGAGACCCAGTACTTC.